These T cell receptor beta chains were read from a single sample in a study of blood T cell repertoires in COVID-19. Some clones are missing from TCRdb's copy, which holds only in-frame ones; the method was immunoSEQ multiplex PCR. Among about 140,000 clones listed, 88% were seen once. Sequenced material: peripheral blood. These receptors originate from a man aged 55 to 70 with active or convalescent COVID-19. The CDR3 runs from the conserved cysteine through the conserved F or W. D genes are given only for firm matches. Clone size, where shown, is once, few, many, or a class for clones that have expanded.

>TRBJ2-3|NA|TRBD1|19|TRBV5-1
CASSLCTGGEGKTTDTQYF
TGCGCCAGCAGCTTGTGCACAGGGGGCGAGGGGAAAACCACAGATACGCAGTATTTT
>TRBJ1-3|NA|TRBD1|14|TRBV30
CAWNQGVGGNTIYF
TGTGCCTGGAATCAGGGGGTGGGCGGAAACACCATATATTTT
>TRBJ2-2|NA|TRBD2|15|TRBV25-1
CASSGSGANTGELFF
TGTGCCAGCAGTGGTAGCGGGGCGAACACCGGGGAGCTGTTTTTT
>TRBJ2-7|NA|NA|14|TRBV6-1
CASSEPARVYEQYF
TGTGCCAGCAGTGAACCGGCCAGGGTATACGAGCAGTACTTC
>TRBJ2-1|NA|TRBD2|14|TRBV29-1
CSETSGSFVNEQFF
TGCAGCGAGACTAGCGGGAGTTTTGTCAATGAGCAGTTCTTC
>TRBJ2-3|NA|TRBD2|18|TRBV27
CASRLLIRGGRGTDTQYF
TGTGCCAGCAGGCTCCTAATACGCGGCGGGAGGGGCACAGATACGCAGTATTTT
>TRBJ2-3|NA|NA|13|TRBV7-9
CASSFPEDYTQYF
TGTGCCAGCAGCTTCCCAGAGGACTATACGCAGTATTTT
>TRBJ2-1|NA|TRBD1|16|TRBV4-1
CASRETRDRGDNEQFF
TGCGCCAGCAGAGAAACCCGGGACAGGGGGGACAATGAGCAGTTCTTC
>TRBJ1-1|NA|NA|14|TRBV4-2
CASSQVGGFIEAFF
TGTGCCAGCAGCCAAGTCGGAGGCTTTATTGAAGCTTTCTTT
>TRBJ1-1|NA|TRBD1|13|TRBV25-1
CASSSGQGTRAFF
TGTGCCAGCAGTTCGGGACAGGGGACTAGGGCTTTCTTT
>TRBJ1-6|few|NA|15|TRBV28
CASITAADHGSPLHF
TGTGCCAGCATAACCGCAGCGGACCATGGTTCACCCCTCCACTTT
>TRBJ1-1|once|NA|16|TRBV11-2
CASSLEGGGRNTEAFF
TGTGCCAGCAGCTTAGAGGGCGGGGGAAGGAACACTGAAGCTTTCTTT
>TRBJ2-3|NA|NA|15|TRBV7-9
CASSFGTPLTDTQYF
TGTGCCAGCAGCTTCGGGACACCTCTCACAGATACGCAGTATTTT
>TRBJ2-2|NA|NA|14|TRBV19
CASSIGQNTGELFF
TGTGCCAGTAGTATAGGACAGAACACCGGGGAGCTGTTTTTT
>TRBJ2-7|once|TRBD1|16|TRBV7-2
CASSFAPGTGGDEQYF
TGTGCCAGCAGTTTTGCCCCCGGGACAGGGGGCGACGAGCAGTACTTC
>TRBJ1-1|NA|NA|14|TRBV28
CASRGELRQSEAFF
TGTGCCAGCAGGGGCGAGCTTCGGCAATCTGAAGCTTTCTTT
>TRBJ2-7|NA|NA|15|TRBV6-6
CASSYYFGGSYEQYF
TGTGCCAGCAGTTACTATTTTGGGGGGTCCTACGAGCAGTACTTC
>TRBJ2-3|NA|NA|12|TRBV7-2
CASSSFRVTQYF
TGTGCCAGCAGCTCATTCCGAGTTACGCAGTATTTT
>TRBJ2-5|NA|NA|12|TRBV2
CASSGGAETQYF
TGTGCCAGCAGTGGTGGGGCAGAGACCCAGTACTTC
>TRBJ1-5|NA|NA|14|TRBV10-3
CAISDAGSNQPQHF
TGTGCCATCAGTGATGCAGGGTCCAATCAGCCCCAGCATTTT
>TRBJ2-5|NA|TRBD1|15|TRBV6-5
CASSKGTVRTETQYF
TGTGCCAGCAGTAAGGGGACAGTGCGGACAGAGACCCAGTACTTC
>TRBJ2-1|NA|TRBD2|14|TRBV14
CASSLSSGRGRQFF
TGTGCCAGCAGCCTTTCTAGCGGGAGAGGTCGGCAGTTCTTC
>TRBJ2-2|NA|TRBD1|15|TRBV6-5
CASNRDRTNTGELFF
TGTGCCAGCAACAGGGACAGGACGAACACCGGGGAGCTGTTTTTT
>TRBJ2-5|NA|TRBD1|14|TRBV10-1
CASSDQGVLETQYF
TGCGCCAGCAGTGACCAGGGGGTTCTAGAGACCCAGTACTTC
>TRBJ2-7|NA|TRBD1|13|TRBV11-2
CASRRTGGYEQYF
TGTGCCAGCAGAAGGACAGGGGGCTACGAGCAGTACTTC
>TRBJ1-2|NA|NA|16|TRBV3-1/TRBV3-2
CASSQGRARGSDGYTF
TGTGCCAGCAGCCAAGGTCGCGCCAGGGGATCTGATGGCTACACCTTC
>TRBJ2-7|NA|NA|13|TRBV18
CASSPETDYEQYF
TGTGCCAGCTCACCAGAGACAGACTACGAGCAGTACTTC
>TRBJ1-5|NA|NA|13|TRBV7-3
CASSPQWNQPQHF
TGTGCCAGCAGCCCCCAGTGGAATCAGCCCCAGCATTTT
>TRBJ1-1|NA|NA|15|TRBV5-6
CASSLVPGSATEAFF
TGTGCCAGCAGCTTGGTGCCGGGGAGCGCCACTGAAGCTTTCTTT
>TRBJ2-1|NA|TRBD2|16|TRBV29-1
CSVEGLAGISYNEQFF
TGCAGCGTTGAAGGACTAGCGGGAATCTCCTACAATGAGCAGTTCTTC
>TRBJ2-1|NA|TRBD2|17|TRBV27
CASRPTSSGRAGNEQFF
TGTGCCAGCAGGCCAACTTCTAGCGGGAGGGCCGGCAATGAGCAGTTCTTC
>TRBJ2-1|few|NA|14|TRBV11-1
CASSLPGTYNEQFF
TGTGCCAGCAGCTTACCAGGGACCTACAATGAGCAGTTCTTC
>TRBJ1-2|few|NA|12|TRBV5-1
CASSLGTEGYTF
TGCGCCAGCAGCTTGGGGACAGAAGGCTACACCTTC
>TRBJ1-5|NA|TRBD1|15|TRBV28
CASSSRTGGHQPQHF
TGTGCCAGCAGTTCCAGGACAGGGGGCCACCAGCCCCAGCATTTT
>TRBJ1-2|NA|TRBD1|16|TRBV28
CASSFLGTGPQFGYTF
TGTGCCAGCAGTTTCTTAGGGACAGGGCCCCAGTTTGGCTACACCTTC